These 31 T cell receptor beta chains came from one sample sequenced in a study of T cell responses to AZD1222 COVID-19 vaccine. Produced via immunoSEQ multiplex PCR; TCRdb's table is partial and in-frame only. The sample includes 240,000 or so clones, over 90% of them seen just once. The sequences come from peripheral blood, collected on day 0 of AZD1222 vaccination. The receptors come from an adult in good health.

The chain couples TRBV7-9 to TRBJ1-5, with 7 bases lining up with TRBD1. This CDR3 is 14 amino acids long. Trimming took 5 bases from V and 7 from J; bases not matched to a gene: 8. CDR1 is SEHNR, CDR2 FQNEAQ, per germline (reference sequence). CDR3 region: CASSKEGALQPQHF. The CDR3 DNA follows: TGTGCCAGCAGCAAGGAGGGGGCTTTGCAGCCCCAGCATTTT.

The chain couples TRBV7-8 to TRBJ2-5, with TRBD1 matching 9 bases. The V gene end was trimmed by 0 bases and the J gene end by 5 bases; junction bases not matched to a gene: 13. The CDR3 runs 18 residues. Germline CDR1 SGHVS, CDR2 FQNEAQ. The CDR3 is CASSLALGWGQGRETQYF. The CDR3 region has the DNA TGTGCCAGCAGCTTAGCGTTGGGTTGGGGACAGGGACGGGAGACCCAGTACTTC.

V usage is TRBV11-1 and J usage is TRBJ2-7; no clear D. Trimming pared 1 base from V and 0 bases from J, leaving 7 bases between. CDR1 and CDR2 (germline): SGHAT, FQDESV (reference sequence). The CDR3 contains 14 residues. The CDR3: CASSLDWSSYEQYF. CDR3 DNA sequence: TGTGCCAGCAGCTTAGATTGGAGCTCCTACGAGCAGTACTTC.

Details on this clone: This specimen includes other DNA sequences encoding the same CDR3. The rearrangement uses TRBV5-1 and TRBJ1-3, with D unclear. The germline gives CDR1 SGHRS, CDR2 YFSETQ. V was trimmed by 4 bases and J by 8 bases, leaving 10 bases between them. The CDR3 totals 12 residues. In DNA form, the CDR3 reads TGCGCCAGCAGCCCCCAAGGAGACACCATATATTTT. As protein: CASSPQGDTIYF.

The chain is built from TRBV18 and TRBJ2-1; 8 positions agree with TRBD2. After removal of 4 bases from V and 5 bases from J, the junction contained 4 bases not matched to a gene. The CDR3 consists of 14 residues. Germline V gene data show CDR1 as KGHSH and CDR2 as LQKENI. CDR3 region: CASSRSGKDNEQFF. The CDR3, as DNA: TGTGCCAGCTCACGTAGCGGGAAGGACAATGAGCAGTTCTTC. The full variable domain, in which reference TRBV18 and TRBJ2-1 provide the parts outside the CDR3, is NAGVMQNPRHLVRRRGQEARLRCSPMKGHSHVYWYRQLPEEGLKFMVYLQKENIIDESGMPKERFSAEFPKEGPSILRIQQVVRGDSAAYFCASSRSGKDNEQFFGPGTRLTVL.

This chain joins TRBV15 and TRBJ1-5; no definite D call. CDR1 and CDR2 (germline): LNHNV, YYDKDF (reference sequence). With 0 bases removed from V and 4 bases from J, the gap between germline ends came to 7 bases. CDR3 length: 14 amino acids. The CDR3 spells CATSRDRANQPQHF. DNA for the CDR3: TGTGCCACCAGCAGAGACCGGGCTAATCAGCCCCAGCATTTT.

The genes are TRBV7-3 and TRBJ1-2; 10 bases fit TRBD1. CDR1 is SGHTA and CDR2 is FQGTGA in the germline V gene. The CDR3 is 13 amino acids. J was trimmed by 7 bases and V by 4 bases; bases with no gene match: 3. The CDR3 bases are TGTGCCAGCAGCTCGGGACAGGGGACTGGCTACACCTTC. Translated: CASSSGQGTGYTF.

This chain links TRBV24-1 with TRBJ2-1, with 8 bases that match TRBD2. V was pared by 5 bases and J by 6 bases, with 14 bases of the junction left unmatched. CDR1 and CDR2 (germline): KGHDR, SFDVKD. The CDR3 has 17 residues. The CDR3 DNA reads TGTGCCACCAGTGGTACAATCAGCGGGAGCAGTTTCAATGAGCAGTTCTTC. Its translation is CATSGTISGSSFNEQFF.

This clone has just one count. The chain recombines TRBV9 with TRBJ2-1; D is unresolved. V dropped 0 bases and J dropped 5 bases, with 12 bases sitting between them. Germline loops: CDR1 SGDLS, CDR2 YYNGEE. This CDR3 has 15 residues. The CDR3 coding sequence is TGTGCCAGCAGCGTAGAGGCGGTCCCACACAATGAGCAGTTCTTC. Protein sequence: CASSVEAVPHNEQFF.

V gene TRBV11-2 combines with J gene TRBJ1-4; a possible D gene is TRBD1 (5 bases). CDR1 SGHAT and CDR2 FQNNGV come from the germline V gene. The V gene lost 4 bases and the J gene lost 3 bases, with 6 bases spanning the gap. This CDR3 spans 13 amino acids. The CDR3 sequence: CASSSTANEKLFF. Here the CDR3 DNA reads TGTGCCAGCAGCTCGACAGCTAATGAAAAACTGTTTTTT.

This chain uses TRBV13 with TRBJ2-3; TRBD2 agrees at 10 bases. This CDR3 comprises 17 residues. The V gene's germline CDR1 is PRHDT and CDR2 FYEKMQ (reference sequence). Germline trimming cut 1 base from V and 5 bases from J; bases unmatched to any gene: 9. The CDR3 sequence: CASSLVGLAGVKDTQYF. CDR3 sequence (DNA): TGTGCCAGCAGCTTAGTTGGGCTAGCGGGAGTAAAAGATACGCAGTATTTT.

The chain is built from TRBV13 and TRBJ2-3, with 9 bases lining up with TRBD2. The CDR3 consists of 16 residues. CDR1 and CDR2 from the germline V gene are PRHDT and FYEKMQ (reference sequence). The ends lost 1 base at V and 4 bases at J; junction bases unmatched: 6. The CDR3 DNA is TGTGCCAGCAGCTTAGAGGCTAGCGGGAAAGCAGATACGCAGTATTTT. Protein sequence: CASSLEASGKADTQYF.

The CDR3 coding sequence is TGTGCCACCAGCAGAGTAGGACTAGCGGTTTACAATGAGCAGTTCTTC. Its translation is CATSRVGLAVYNEQFF. This chain uses TRBV15 with TRBJ2-1; 10 bases are shared with TRBD2. Germline V CDR1 and CDR2: LNHNV, YYDKDF (reference sequence). The trim removed 1 base at V and 4 bases at J, leaving 4 bases unmatched. The CDR3 is 16 amino acids.

The J gene is TRBJ2-7, the V gene TRBV28; the D is unclear. In germline, CDR1 is MDHEN, CDR2 SYDVKM. V lost 3 bases, J lost 6 bases, and 6 bases lay in between. CDR3 length: 11 amino acids. For the CDR3, the DNA is TGTGCCAGCAGTTTCTTAGGCGAGCAGTACTTC. Its translation is CASSFLGEQYF.

The V call is TRBV5-1, the J call TRBJ1-2, with unresolved D. With 0 bases removed from V and 8 bases from J, the gap between germline ends came to 11 bases. CDR1 and CDR2 from the germline V gene are SGHRS and YFSETQ. This CDR3 region has 13 residues. This chain's CDR3 is CASSLEWQTGYTF. CDR3 nucleotides: TGCGCCAGCAGCTTGGAATGGCAGACGGGCTACACCTTC.

The chain combines TRBV5-1 with TRBJ2-7; 8 bases are shared with TRBD1. CDR1 SGHRS and CDR2 YFSETQ come from the germline V gene. Trimming cost V 3 bases and J 3 bases; bases outside gene matches: 11. The length of the CDR3 is 16 residues. The CDR3 coding sequence is TGCGCCAGCAGCTCCCCGACAGGGGCTCTTAGCTACGAGCAGTACTTC. It is translated as CASSSPTGALSYEQYF.

V gene TRBV20-1 combines with J gene TRBJ2-7; D possibly matches TRBD1 or TRBD2 (5 bases each). V lost 3 bases, J lost 1 base, and 10 bases lay in between. Per the germline V gene, CDR1 is DFQATT and CDR2 is SNEGSKA (reference sequence). The CDR3 is 13 amino acids. The CDR3 DNA reads as TGCAGTGCTAGTGGGGACGGATCCTACGAGCAGTACTTC. The encoded protein is CSASGDGSYEQYF.

The chain uses TRBV29-1 and TRBJ2-2; D perhaps matches TRBD1 (6 bases). This CDR3 spans 15 amino acids. The V and J ends lost 4 bases and 0 bases respectively, with 12 bases between them. CDR1 and CDR2 from the germline V gene are SQVTM and ANQGSEA. The CDR3 DNA reads as TGCAGCGTTGGAGAAACAGGGCCGAACACCGGGGAGCTGTTTTTT. Protein product: CSVGETGPNTGELFF.

This chain joins TRBV5-1 and TRBJ2-7; 9 bases map to TRBD1. In germline, CDR1 is SGHRS, CDR2 YFSETQ. V trimming: 5 bases; J trimming: 7 bases; junction bases outside the gene matches: 7. There are 13 residues in the CDR3. Written as DNA, the CDR3 is TGCGCCAGCAGTTTCCGACAGGGGGAAGAGCAGTACTTC. Protein product: CASSFRQGEEQYF. The whole variable domain, remainder taken from reference TRBV5-1 and TRBJ2-7, is KAGVTQTPRYLIKTRGQQVTLSCSPISGHRSVSWYQQTPGQGLQFLFEYFSETQRNKGNFPGRFSGRQFSNSRSEMNVSTLELGDSALYLCASSFRQGEEQYFGPGTRLTVT.

This chain joins TRBV11-2 and TRBJ2-2, with D uncertain. Germline lookup yields CDR1 SGHAT and CDR2 FQNNGV. This CDR3 region has 18 residues. With 5 bases removed from V and 5 bases from J, the gap between germline ends came to 24 bases. CDR3 protein: CASSPIWAPPRWTGELFF. In DNA form, the CDR3 reads TGTGCCAGCAGCCCTATTTGGGCTCCGCCACGTTGGACCGGGGAGCTGTTTTTT.

This chain links TRBV9 with TRBJ2-1; TRBD2 might be the D (6 bases). V lost 6 bases, J lost 5 bases, and 15 bases lay in between. Germline loops: CDR1 SGDLS, CDR2 YYNGEE. The CDR3 is made up of 14 amino acids. This CDR3 reads CASTVLVADNEQFF. The CDR3 nucleotides read TGTGCCAGCACCGTTCTAGTAGCGGACAATGAGCAGTTCTTC. Together with reference TRBV9 and TRBJ2-1, the CDR3 gives the full variable domain: DSGVTQTPKHLITATGQRVTLRCSPRSGDLSVYWYQQSLDQGLQFLIQYYNGEERAKGNILERFSAQQFPDLHSELNLSSLELGDSALYFCASTVLVADNEQFFGPGTRLTVL.

The gene calls are TRBV15 and TRBJ2-1; D may be TRBD2 (5 bases). The CDR3 has 16 amino acids. Germline CDR1 and CDR2: LNHNV and YYDKDF (reference sequence). The V end was cut by 5 bases, the J end by 2 bases, with 16 bases between. For the CDR3, the DNA is TGTGCCACCAGCCCCCCCCACGGGGAGCCCTACAATGAGCAGTTCTTC. Protein sequence: CATSPPHGEPYNEQFF.

V and J are TRBV9 and TRBJ1-4; weak D call: TRBD1 (6 bases). Germline CDR1 SGDLS, CDR2 YYNGEE. V dropped 3 bases and J dropped 3 bases, with 15 bases sitting between them. This CDR3 is 16 amino acids long. CDR3 sequence: CASSARSGVANEKLFF. The CDR3 DNA reads as TGTGCCAGCAGCGCCCGGTCAGGGGTAGCTAATGAAAAACTGTTTTTT.

V gene TRBV27 combines with J gene TRBJ1-4, with a tentative D call TRBD1 (5 bases). Trimming took off 10 bases at V and 10 bases at J, with 16 bases between the two ends. Germline loops: CDR1 MNHEY, CDR2 SMNVEV (reference sequence). The CDR3 runs to 12 residues. CDR3 DNA sequence: TGTGCCACCCTAAGTCAGGGTGGAAAACTGTTTTTT. This codes for CATLSQGGKLFF.

The chain has TRBV18 and TRBJ2-4, with D hard to call. The CDR3 spans 12 residues. The germline V gene encodes CDR1 KGHSH and CDR2 LQKENI. V lost 3 bases to trimming and J lost 8 bases, with 8 bases between them. The CDR3 DNA sequence: TGTGCCAGCTCACCCGAGACGCACATTCAGTACTTC. Its translation is CASSPETHIQYF.

The chain has TRBV28 and TRBJ1-2, with D uncertain. The CDR3 sequence is 13 residues long. The V and J ends lost 3 bases and 4 bases respectively, with 9 bases between them. CDR1 and CDR2 from the germline V gene are MDHEN and SYDVKM. Here the CDR3 DNA reads TGTGCCAGCAGTTTGGCGGAATCCTATGGCTACACCTTC. This gives the protein CASSLAESYGYTF.

DNA for the CDR3: TGTGCCAGCAGCCACATAGCGGGAGGGCCTCCCGGGGAGCTGTTTTTT. This codes for CASSHIAGGPPGELFF. This chain joins TRBV11-2 and TRBJ2-2; 11 bases align to TRBD2. The V gene end was trimmed by 5 bases and the J gene end by 6 bases; junction bases not matched to a gene: 8. Germline CDR1 reads SGHAT; CDR2 reads FQNNGV. The CDR3 covers 16 residues.

The chain joins TRBV13 to TRBJ2-3; the D is unclear. V gave up 3 bases and J gave up 2 bases, with 6 bases separating them. This CDR3 has 13 amino acids. Per germline, CDR1 PRHDT and CDR2 FYEKMQ (reference sequence). CDR3 residues: CASSLEHTDTQYF. The CDR3 DNA sequence: TGTGCCAGCAGCTTGGAGCACACAGATACGCAGTATTTT.

The genes are TRBV28 and TRBJ2-7, with D unresolved. Germline V lookup: CDR1 MDHEN, CDR2 SYDVKM. This CDR3 contains 13 residues. The V end was cut by 5 bases, the J end by 2 bases, with 10 bases between. In DNA, the CDR3 is TGTGCCAGCAGTGACGACACTACCTACGAGCAGTACTTC. This codes for CASSDDTTYEQYF.

The chain combines TRBV7-8 with TRBJ1-1; D gene uncertain. V lost 5 bases, J lost 2 bases, and 12 bases lay in between. The CDR3 contains 14 residues. Germline V CDR1 and CDR2: SGHVS, FQNEAQ. The CDR3 sequence is CASSRPPSNTEAFF. The CDR3 coding sequence is TGTGCCAGCAGCCGCCCCCCCTCCAACACTGAAGCTTTCTTT. Full variable domain (rest looked up from reference TRBV7-8 and TRBJ1-1): GAGVSQSPRYKVAKRGQDVALRCDPISGHVSLFWYQQALGQGPEFLTYFQNEAQLDKSGLPSDRFFAERPEGSVSTLKIQRTQQEDSAVYLCASSRPPSNTEAFFGQGTRLTVV.

The table lists this clone with a count of one. The chain combines TRBV25-1 with TRBJ2-5; the D is unclear. This CDR3 spans 16 amino acids. Germline V gives CDR1 MGHDK, CDR2 SYGVNS. Trimming took off 1 base at V and 2 bases at J, with 14 bases between the two ends. CDR3 protein: CASSEFSGALQETQYF. As DNA, the CDR3 is TGTGCCAGCAGTGAATTCTCCGGTGCCCTTCAAGAGACCCAGTACTTC.